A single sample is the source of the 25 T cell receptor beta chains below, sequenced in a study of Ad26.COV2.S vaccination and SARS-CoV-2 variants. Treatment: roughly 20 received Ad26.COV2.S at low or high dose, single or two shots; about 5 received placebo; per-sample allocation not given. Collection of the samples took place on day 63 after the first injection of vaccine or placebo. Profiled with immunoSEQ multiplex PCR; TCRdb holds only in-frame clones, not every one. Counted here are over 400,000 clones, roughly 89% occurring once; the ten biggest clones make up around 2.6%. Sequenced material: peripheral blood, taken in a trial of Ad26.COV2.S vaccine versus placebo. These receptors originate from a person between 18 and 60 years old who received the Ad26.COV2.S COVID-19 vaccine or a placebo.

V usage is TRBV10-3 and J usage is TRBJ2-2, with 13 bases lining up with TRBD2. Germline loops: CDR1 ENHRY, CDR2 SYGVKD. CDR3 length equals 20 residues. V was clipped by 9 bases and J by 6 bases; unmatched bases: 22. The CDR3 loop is CAITPGLAGIGSPGAGELFF. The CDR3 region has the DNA TGTGCCATAACTCCGGGACTAGCGGGAATCGGGTCCCCCGGGGCCGGGGAGCTGTTTTTT.

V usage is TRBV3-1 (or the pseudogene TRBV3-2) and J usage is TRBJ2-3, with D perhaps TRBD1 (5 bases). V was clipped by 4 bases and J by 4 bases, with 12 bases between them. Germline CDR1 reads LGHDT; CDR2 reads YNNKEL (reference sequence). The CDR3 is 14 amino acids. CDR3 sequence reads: CASSPRAGADTQYF. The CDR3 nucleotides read TGTGCCAGCAGCCCCAGGGCCGGAGCAGATACGCAGTATTTT.

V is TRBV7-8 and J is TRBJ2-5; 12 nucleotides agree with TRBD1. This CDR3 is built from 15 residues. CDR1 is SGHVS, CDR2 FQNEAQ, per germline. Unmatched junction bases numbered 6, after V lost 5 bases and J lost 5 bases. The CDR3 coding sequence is TGTGCCAGCAGCACCTGGGACAGGGGGCAGGAGACCCAGTACTTC. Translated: CASSTWDRGQETQYF.

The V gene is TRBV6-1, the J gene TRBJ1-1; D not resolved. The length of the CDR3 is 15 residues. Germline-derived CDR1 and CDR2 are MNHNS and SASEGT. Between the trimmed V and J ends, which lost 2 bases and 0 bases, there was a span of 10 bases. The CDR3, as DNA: TGTGCCAGCAGTGAAAACTCAATCATGAACACTGAAGCTTTCTTT. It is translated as CASSENSIMNTEAFF.

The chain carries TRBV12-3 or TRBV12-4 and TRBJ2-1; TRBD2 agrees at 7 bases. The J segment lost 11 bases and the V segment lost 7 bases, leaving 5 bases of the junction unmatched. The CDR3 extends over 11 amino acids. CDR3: CASTFGGKQFF. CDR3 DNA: TGTGCCAGCACCTTCGGGGGGAAGCAGTTCTTC.

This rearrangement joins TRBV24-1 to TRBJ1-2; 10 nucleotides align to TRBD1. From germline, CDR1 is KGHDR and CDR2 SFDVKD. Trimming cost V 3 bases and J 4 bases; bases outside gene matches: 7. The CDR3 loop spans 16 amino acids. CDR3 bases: TGTGCCACCAGTGATACCGGGACAGGGGAGGTCTATGGCTACACCTTC. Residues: CATSDTGTGEVYGYTF.

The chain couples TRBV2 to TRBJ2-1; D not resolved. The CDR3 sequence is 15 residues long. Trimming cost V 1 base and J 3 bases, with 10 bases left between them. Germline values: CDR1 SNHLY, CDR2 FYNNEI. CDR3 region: CASSEDVLLYNEQFF. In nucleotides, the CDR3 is TGTGCCAGCAGTGAAGATGTTTTGCTCTACAATGAGCAGTTCTTC.

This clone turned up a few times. This CDR3 is CASSQETLAAGELFF. The CDR3 nucleotides are TGCGCCAGCAGCCAAGAGACTCTAGCGGCAGGGGAGCTGTTTTTT. The chain uses TRBV4-3 and TRBJ2-2; 7 nucleotides line up with TRBD2. The CDR3 is made up of 15 amino acids. V shed 0 bases, J shed 8 bases, and the junction held 6 bases outside the gene matches. Germline-derived CDR1 and CDR2 are LGHNA and YSLEER.

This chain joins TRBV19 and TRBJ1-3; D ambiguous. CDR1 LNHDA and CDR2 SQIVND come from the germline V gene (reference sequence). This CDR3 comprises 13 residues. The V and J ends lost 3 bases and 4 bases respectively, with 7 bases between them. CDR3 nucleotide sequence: TGTGCCAGTAGTATTAGTGGCGGAAACACCATATATTTT. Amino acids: CASSISGGNTIYF.

CDR3 region: CATPPGGEYRTDTQYF. DNA of the CDR3: TGTGCCACCCCCCCGGGGGGGGAATATCGCACAGATACGCAGTATTTT. The chain has TRBV18 and TRBJ2-3; 8 bases agree with TRBD2. CDR1 is KGHSH and CDR2 is LQKENI in the germline V gene. The trim removed 10 bases at V and 1 base at J, leaving 13 bases unmatched. This CDR3 has 16 amino acids.

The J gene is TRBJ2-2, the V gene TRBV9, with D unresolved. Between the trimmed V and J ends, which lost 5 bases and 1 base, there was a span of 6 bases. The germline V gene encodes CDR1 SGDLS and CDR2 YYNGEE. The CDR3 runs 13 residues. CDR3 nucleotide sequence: TGTGCCAGCAGGGCAGGGAACACCGGGGAGCTGTTTTTT. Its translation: CASRAGNTGELFF. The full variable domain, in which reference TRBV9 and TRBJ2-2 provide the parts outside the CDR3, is DSGVTQTPKHLITATGQRVTLRCSPRSGDLSVYWYQQSLDQGLQFLIQYYNGEERAKGNILERFSAQQFPDLHSELNLSSLELGDSALYFCASRAGNTGELFFGEGSRLTVL.

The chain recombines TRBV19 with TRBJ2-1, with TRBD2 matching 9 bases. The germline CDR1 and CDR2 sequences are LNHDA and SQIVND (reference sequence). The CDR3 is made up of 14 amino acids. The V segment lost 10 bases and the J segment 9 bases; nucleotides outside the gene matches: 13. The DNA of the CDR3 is TGTGCCACAGGATTTGCGGGAGGGCAGGGTGAGCAGTTCTTC. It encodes CATGFAGGQGEQFF.

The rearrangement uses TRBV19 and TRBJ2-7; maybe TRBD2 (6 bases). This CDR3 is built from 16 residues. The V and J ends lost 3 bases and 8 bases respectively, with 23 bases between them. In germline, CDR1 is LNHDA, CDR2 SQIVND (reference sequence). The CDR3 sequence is CASSISWGDPPPKQYF. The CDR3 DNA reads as TGTGCCAGTAGTATCAGTTGGGGGGACCCTCCACCTAAGCAGTACTTC.

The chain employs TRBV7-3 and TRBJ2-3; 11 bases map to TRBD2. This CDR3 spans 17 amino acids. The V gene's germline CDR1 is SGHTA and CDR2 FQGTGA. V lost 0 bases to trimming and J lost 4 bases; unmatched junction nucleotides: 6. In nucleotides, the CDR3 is TGTGCCAGCAGCTTAACCAGTCTTAGCGGGGGGGCAGATACGCAGTATTTT. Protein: CASSLTSLSGGADTQYF.

This CDR3 reads CASSPQQGWSEKLFF. The CDR3 DNA reads as TGTGCCAGCAGCCCGCAACAGGGATGGAGTGAAAAACTGTTTTTT. The J gene is TRBJ1-4, the V gene TRBV9, with D tentatively TRBD1 (6 bases). With 4 bases removed from V and 7 bases from J, the gap between germline ends came to 17 bases. The length of the CDR3 is 15 residues. The germline V gene encodes CDR1 SGDLS and CDR2 YYNGEE.

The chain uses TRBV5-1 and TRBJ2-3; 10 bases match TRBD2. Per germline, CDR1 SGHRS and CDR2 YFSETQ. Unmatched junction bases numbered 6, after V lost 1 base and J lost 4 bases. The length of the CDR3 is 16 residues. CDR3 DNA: TGCGCCAGCAGCTTGTCTTTAGCGGGGGGTGCAGATACGCAGTATTTT. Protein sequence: CASSLSLAGGADTQYF.

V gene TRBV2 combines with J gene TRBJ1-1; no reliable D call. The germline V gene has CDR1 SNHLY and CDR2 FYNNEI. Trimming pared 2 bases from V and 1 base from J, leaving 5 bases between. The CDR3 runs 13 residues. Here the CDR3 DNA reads TGTGCCAGCAGTGAATCAGAGAACACTGAAGCTTTCTTT. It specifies CASSESENTEAFF.

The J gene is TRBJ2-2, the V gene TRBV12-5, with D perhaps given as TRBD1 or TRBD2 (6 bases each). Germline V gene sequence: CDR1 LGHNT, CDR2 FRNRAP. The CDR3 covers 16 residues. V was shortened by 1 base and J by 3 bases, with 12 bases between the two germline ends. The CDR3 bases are TGTGCTAGTGGTTTGGAAGCTGGGGGGCACACCGGGGAGCTGTTTTTT. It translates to CASGLEAGGHTGELFF.

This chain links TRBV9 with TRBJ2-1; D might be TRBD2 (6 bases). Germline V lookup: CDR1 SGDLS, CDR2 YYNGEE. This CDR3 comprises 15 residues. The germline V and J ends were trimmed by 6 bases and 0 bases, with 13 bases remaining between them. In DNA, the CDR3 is TGTGCCAGCACCTTAGCGGAAAGCTCCTACAATGAGCAGTTCTTC. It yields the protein CASTLAESSYNEQFF.

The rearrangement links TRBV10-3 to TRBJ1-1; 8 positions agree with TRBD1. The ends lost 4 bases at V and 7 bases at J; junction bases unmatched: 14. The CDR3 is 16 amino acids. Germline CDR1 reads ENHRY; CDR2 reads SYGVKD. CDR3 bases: TGTGCCATCAGTGCGCGGCAGGGGGCCGGCGGGGGTGAAGCTTTCTTT. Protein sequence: CAISARQGAGGGEAFF.

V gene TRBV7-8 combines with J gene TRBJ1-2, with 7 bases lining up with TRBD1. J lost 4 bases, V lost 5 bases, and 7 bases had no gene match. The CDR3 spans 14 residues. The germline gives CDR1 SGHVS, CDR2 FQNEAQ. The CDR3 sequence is CASSTGTAFYGYTF. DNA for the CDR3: TGTGCCAGCAGCACTGGGACAGCGTTCTATGGCTACACCTTC.

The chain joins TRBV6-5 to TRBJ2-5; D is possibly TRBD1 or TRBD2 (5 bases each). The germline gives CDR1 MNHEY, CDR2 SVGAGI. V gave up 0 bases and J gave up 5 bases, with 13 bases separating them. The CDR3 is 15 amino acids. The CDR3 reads CASSYSMGPGETQYF. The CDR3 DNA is TGTGCCAGCAGTTACTCGATGGGGCCGGGGGAGACCCAGTACTTC.

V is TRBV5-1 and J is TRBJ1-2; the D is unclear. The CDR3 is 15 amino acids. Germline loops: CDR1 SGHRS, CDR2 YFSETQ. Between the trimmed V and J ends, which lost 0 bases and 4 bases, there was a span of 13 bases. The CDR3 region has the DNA TGCGCCAGCAGCTTGGCGCCCGTTTCGAGCTATGGCTACACCTTC. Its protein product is CASSLAPVSSYGYTF.

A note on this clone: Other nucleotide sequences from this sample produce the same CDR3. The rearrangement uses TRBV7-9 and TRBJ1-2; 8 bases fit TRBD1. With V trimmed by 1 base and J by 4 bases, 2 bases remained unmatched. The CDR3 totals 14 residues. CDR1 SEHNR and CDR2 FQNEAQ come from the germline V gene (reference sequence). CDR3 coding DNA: TGTGCCAGCAGCTTAGTAGGACAGGGCTATGGCTACACCTTC. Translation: CASSLVGQGYGYTF.

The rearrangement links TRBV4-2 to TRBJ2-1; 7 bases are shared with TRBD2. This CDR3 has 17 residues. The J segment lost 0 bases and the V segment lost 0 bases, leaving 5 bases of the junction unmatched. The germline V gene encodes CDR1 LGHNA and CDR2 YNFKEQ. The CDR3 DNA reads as TGTGCCAGCAGCCAAGATTCCCGACTAGCCTCCTACAATGAGCAGTTCTTC. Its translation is CASSQDSRLASYNEQFF.